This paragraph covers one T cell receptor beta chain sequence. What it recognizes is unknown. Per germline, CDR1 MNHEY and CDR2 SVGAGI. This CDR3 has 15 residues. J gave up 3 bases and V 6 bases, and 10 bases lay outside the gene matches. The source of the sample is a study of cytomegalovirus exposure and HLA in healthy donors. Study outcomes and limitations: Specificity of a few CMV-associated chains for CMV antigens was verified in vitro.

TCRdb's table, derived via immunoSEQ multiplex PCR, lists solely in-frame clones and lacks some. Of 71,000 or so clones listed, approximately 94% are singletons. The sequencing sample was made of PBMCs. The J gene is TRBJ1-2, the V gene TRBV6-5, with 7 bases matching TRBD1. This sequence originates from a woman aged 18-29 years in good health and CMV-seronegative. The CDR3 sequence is CASRFGQDEYYGYTF. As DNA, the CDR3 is TGTGCCAGCAGGTTTGGACAGGACGAATACTATGGCTACACCTTC.